This T cell receptor beta chain came from a study of CD8+CD57+ T cells in acquired aplastic anemia. Genomic DNA acted as the template from which TCR beta VDJ combination and CDR3 sequence profiling were carried out. TCRdb redid the calling of the reads with MiXCR, one entry per CDR3 protein. Of around 170,000 distinct CDR3 sequences listed, 55% to 80% are singletons. J gave up 0 bases and V 3 bases, and 0 bases lay outside the gene matches. The CDR3 loop spans 14 amino acids. Germline V gives CDR1 SGDLS, CDR2 YYNGEE. The sequencing input was sorted CD4+, CD8+, or CD8+CD57+ T cells (not recorded which) from PBMCs. The receptor was derived from a human donor in good health. V usage is TRBV9 and J usage is TRBJ2-4; 7 nucleotides line up with TRBD2. DNA for the CDR3: TGTGCCAGCAGCGGGGGGGGAGCCAAAAACATTCAGTACTTC. Translated, it gives CASSGGGAKNIQYF.